The 31 T cell receptor beta chains given below trace back to one sample, sequenced in a study of shared clonotypes between healthy human individuals. Using immunoSEQ multiplex PCR, the repertoire was profiled, and TCRdb retains in-frame clones only, with some absent. The sample lists 2,100,000 or so clones, approximately 95% seen once, with roughly 0.13% in the top ten. The sample comprised naive CD4+ T cells sorted from blood. Subset of the sample: CD45RA+ positively selected. These receptors were obtained from a man aged 18 to 29 in good health.

The genes are TRBV15 and TRBJ1-4; 7 nucleotides line up with TRBD1. The CDR3 extends over 17 amino acids. V was clipped by 2 bases and J by 5 bases; unmatched bases: 11. CDR1 is LNHNV, CDR2 YYDKDF, per germline (reference sequence). CDR3 protein: CATSRFGSGTENEKLFF. Here the CDR3 DNA reads TGTGCCACCAGCAGATTTGGGTCCGGGACAGAGAATGAAAAACTGTTTTTT.

The V gene is TRBV11-3, the J gene TRBJ1-1, with D maybe TRBD1 (5 bases). The CDR3 is made up of 14 amino acids. Deletions cut 5 bases from V and 1 base from J, with 11 bases between. Germline V gene sequence: CDR1 SGHNT, CDR2 YENEEA. CDR3 loop: CASSQRGRNTEAFF. In DNA, the CDR3 is TGTGCCAGCAGCCAGAGGGGACGGAACACTGAAGCTTTCTTT.

J is TRBJ2-5 and V is TRBV18; D unclear. This CDR3 is built from 14 residues. Germline loops: CDR1 KGHSH, CDR2 LQKENI. With 5 bases removed from V and 5 bases from J, the gap between germline ends came to 15 bases. CDR3 amino acids: CASSAPNEIETQYF. CDR3 DNA sequence: TGTGCCAGCTCAGCCCCTAACGAAATTGAGACCCAGTACTTC.

Comments on this clone: Other DNA sequences in the sample encode the same CDR3. The chain has TRBV28 and TRBJ2-2, with D possibly TRBD2 on 5 matching bases. Trimming removed 3 bases from V and 6 bases from J, with 8 bases in between. Germline values: CDR1 MDHEN, CDR2 SYDVKM. The length of the CDR3 is 13 residues. CDR3 sequence: CASSLRVPGELFF. The CDR3 DNA sequence: TGTGCCAGCAGTTTGAGGGTCCCCGGGGAGCTGTTTTTT. Variable domain in full (rest from reference TRBV28 and TRBJ2-2): DVKVTQSSRYLVKRTGEKVFLECVQDMDHENMFWYRQDPGLGLRLIYFSYDVKMKEKGDIPEGYSVSREKKERFSLILESASTNQTSMYLCASSLRVPGELFFGEGSRLTVL.

This chain connects TRBV28 to TRBJ2-3; possible D gene TRBD2, 7 bases. The CDR3 loop spans 15 amino acids. Germline CDR1 is MDHEN and CDR2 is SYDVKM. V was trimmed by 8 bases and J by 1 base, leaving 16 bases between them. CDR3 coding DNA: TGTGCCAGCGCCTTGGGGGGGGCTGGCACAGATACGCAGTATTTT. Amino acid sequence: CASALGGAGTDTQYF.

This clone was seen a single time. The chain employs TRBV18 and TRBJ2-7, with D perhaps TRBD2 (6 bases). The CDR3 totals 15 residues. CDR1 and CDR2 from the germline V gene are KGHSH and LQKENI. V gave up 5 bases and J gave up 2 bases, with 16 bases separating them. For the CDR3, the DNA is TGTGCCAGCTCATCTACCGGGGGAGCAGCCTACGAGCAGTACTTC. Translating it yields CASSSTGGAAYEQYF.

V gene TRBV6-5 combines with J gene TRBJ2-7; 7 positions match TRBD1. The CDR3 spans 14 residues. With V trimmed by 6 bases and J by 7 bases, 12 bases remained unmatched. Germline V lookup: CDR1 MNHEY, CDR2 SVGAGI. CDR3 nucleotides: TGTGCCAGCAGCACAAGACAGGGTATTGGGGAGCAGTACTTC. Its translation is CASSTRQGIGEQYF.

CDR3 amino acids: CATCAVPGSGNTIYF. DNA of the CDR3: TGTGCCACCTGCGCGGTCCCCGGCTCTGGAAACACCATATATTTT. The V and J genes are TRBV10-3 and TRBJ1-3; D is uncertain. This CDR3 spans 15 amino acids. V was cut by 10 bases and J by 0 bases, with 16 bases left in between. Germline V CDR1 and CDR2: ENHRY, SYGVKD.

The chain has TRBV6-1 and TRBJ2-6, with 7 bases aligning to TRBD1. Germline CDR1 and CDR2: MNHNS and SASEGT. CDR3 size: 14 residues. The J segment lost 2 bases and the V segment lost 9 bases, leaving 4 bases of the junction unmatched. In DNA, the CDR3 is TGTGCCAGTGGAACAGGGGCTGGGGCCAACGTCCTGACTTTC. It is translated as CASGTGAGANVLTF.

The chain links TRBV5-1 to TRBJ1-1; D perhaps matches TRBD1 (6 bases). From germline, CDR1 is SGHRS and CDR2 YFSETQ. Trimming took 1 base from V and 5 from J, leaving 12 bases between them. The CDR3 runs 14 residues. Here the CDR3 reads CASSLTGLGTEAFF. In nucleotides, the CDR3 is TGCGCCAGCAGCTTGACAGGGTTGGGAACTGAAGCTTTCTTT.

This chain joins TRBV9 and TRBJ1-1, with TRBD1 identical over 8 bases. Losses at the gene ends were 0 bases for V and 4 bases for J; bases not matched to a gene: 5. The CDR3 loop spans 15 amino acids. Germline CDR1 reads SGDLS; CDR2 reads YYNGEE. The CDR3 DNA follows: TGTGCCAGCAGCGTAGCAGGGGGCGCGTCCACTGAAGCTTTCTTT. This encodes CASSVAGGASTEAFF.

This sequence joins TRBV5-1 and TRBJ2-5; weak D call: TRBD2 (6 bases). The germline gives CDR1 SGHRS, CDR2 YFSETQ. CDR3 size: 15 residues. Trimming stripped 0 bases from V and 1 base from J, with 10 bases between. CDR3 region: CASSLEASVQETQYF. CDR3 bases: TGCGCCAGCAGCTTGGAAGCTAGCGTCCAAGAGACCCAGTACTTC.

The J gene is TRBJ2-1, the V gene TRBV1; no DNA check was done on the table's D call, TRBD2. TRBV1 is a listed pseudogene. The CDR3 loop spans 13 amino acids. Here the CDR3 reads CTSSPNAGNEQFF. The CDR3 DNA reads TGCACCAGCAGCCCGAATGCGGGCAATGAGCAGTTCTTC.

The CDR3, as DNA: TGCGCCAGCAGTCCTCGGACCCGGGAGGAAAAACTGTTTTTT. Encoded protein: CASSPRTREEKLFF. The V call is TRBV23-1, the J call TRBJ1-4; the D is unclear. TRBV23-1 is an ORF for which the function is uncertain. The CDR3 has 14 amino acids. V was pared by 4 bases and J by 8 bases, with 14 bases between.

CDR3 amino acids: CASSVAGDGRSGNTIYF. Written as DNA, the CDR3 is TGTGCCAGCAGCGTGGCCGGGGACGGACGCTCTGGAAACACCATATATTTT. The V and J genes are TRBV9 and TRBJ1-3; maybe TRBD1 (5 bases). CDR1 and CDR2 from the germline V gene are SGDLS and YYNGEE. V was pared by 2 bases and J by 0 bases, with 15 bases between. The CDR3 is made up of 17 amino acids.

The V call is TRBV5-5, the J call TRBJ2-7; 12 positions agree with TRBD2. V shed 5 bases, J shed 7 bases, and the junction held 7 bases outside the gene matches. The CDR3 is 14 amino acids. Per germline, CDR1 SGHKS and CDR2 YYEKEE (reference sequence). The CDR3 DNA is TGTGCCAGCAGTTCGGGACTAGCGGGCTTAGAGCAGTACTTC. It yields the protein CASSSGLAGLEQYF.

A note on this clone: Other DNA sequences in the same sample also yield this CDR3. The CDR3: CASRGSGNQPQHF. CDR3 sequence (DNA): TGTGCCAGCAGGGGATCGGGAAATCAGCCCCAGCATTTT. The chain recombines TRBV6-1 with TRBJ1-5; D is unclear. CDR3 size: 13 residues. From germline, CDR1 is MNHNS and CDR2 SASEGT. V dropped 6 bases and J dropped 4 bases, with 10 bases sitting between them.

The count of this clone is one. This same CDR3 is encoded by further DNA sequences in the sample. J is TRBJ1-2 and V is TRBV6-6; D is undetermined. V lost 0 bases, J lost 2 bases, and 7 bases lay in between. CDR1 and CDR2 (germline): MNHNY, SVGAGI (reference sequence). The CDR3 spans 14 residues. CDR3 bases: TGTGCCAGCAGTTACTCGAGCGGGAACTATGGCTACACCTTC. Translation gives CASSYSSGNYGYTF.

The chain couples TRBV15 to TRBJ2-7, with TRBD1 identical over 8 bases. With V trimmed by 5 bases and J by 2 bases, 8 bases remained unmatched. The CDR3 covers 15 residues. Germline V gene lookup returns CDR1 LNHNV and CDR2 YYDKDF (reference sequence). Here the CDR3 DNA reads TGTGCCACCAGCCCCTCGAGGACAGGGACCTACGAGCAGTACTTC. It specifies CATSPSRTGTYEQYF. Drawing the rest from reference TRBV15 and TRBJ2-7, the complete variable domain is DAMVIQNPRYQVTQFGKPVTLSCSQTLNHNVMYWYQQKSSQAPKLLFHYYDKDFNNEADTPDNFQSRRPNTSFCFLDIRSPGLGDTAMYLCATSPSRTGTYEQYFGPGTRLTVT.

This clone has a single count. The rearrangement links TRBV30 to TRBJ2-5; D is possibly TRBD1 or TRBD2 (6 bases each). The V and J ends lost 3 bases and 4 bases respectively, with 12 bases between them. The V gene's germline CDR1 is GTSNPN and CDR2 SVGIG (reference sequence). The CDR3 consists of 13 residues. In DNA, the CDR3 is TGTGCCTGGAGGGAGGGGGGCGGAGAGACCCAGTACTTC. Translating gives CAWREGGGETQYF.

This chain connects TRBV9 to TRBJ2-7, with D hard to call. In germline, CDR1 is SGDLS, CDR2 YYNGEE. V lost 0 bases and J lost 2, with 9 bases in between. The CDR3 has 14 amino acids. This chain's CDR3 is CASSVDLGTYEQYF. The DNA for the CDR3 is TGTGCCAGCAGCGTAGACCTAGGGACCTACGAGCAGTACTTC.

The chain recombines TRBV7-8 with TRBJ2-7, with 8 bases fitting TRBD2. After removal of 3 bases from V and 1 base from J, the junction contained 11 bases not matched to a gene. The CDR3 runs 17 residues. CDR1 is SGHVS and CDR2 is FQNEAQ in the germline V gene. CDR3 loop: CASSFSLEREISYEQYF. The CDR3 DNA sequence: TGTGCCAGCAGCTTCTCACTTGAGCGGGAGATATCCTACGAGCAGTACTTC.

This clone came up a few times. CDR3 sequence: CASSEAEGNYGYTF. CDR3 coding DNA: TGTGCCAGCAGTGAAGCGGAAGGGAACTATGGCTACACCTTC. The V and J genes are TRBV2 and TRBJ1-2; D unresolved. V was shortened by 0 bases and J by 2 bases, with 7 bases between the two germline ends. Germline CDR1 and CDR2: SNHLY and FYNNEI. CDR3 size: 14 residues.

This clone was seen a handful of times. The chain uses TRBV5-1 and TRBJ2-5; 13 bases line up with TRBD2. CDR3 length: 16 residues. Germline CDR1 is SGHRS and CDR2 is YFSETQ. J lost 5 bases, V lost 4 bases, and 8 bases had no gene match. DNA of the CDR3: TGCGCCAGCAGCCCGGGGGGGACTAGCGGGATGGAGACCCAGTACTTC. It encodes CASSPGGTSGMETQYF. Looking up the rest from reference TRBV5-1 and TRBJ2-5 gives the full variable domain: KAGVTQTPRYLIKTRGQQVTLSCSPISGHRSVSWYQQTPGQGLQFLFEYFSETQRNKGNFPGRFSGRQFSNSRSEMNVSTLELGDSALYLCASSPGGTSGMETQYFGPGTRLLVL.

The V gene is TRBV4-1, the J gene TRBJ2-7; 7 bases line up with TRBD1. Unmatched junction bases numbered 8, after V lost 4 bases and J lost 2 bases. Germline V lookup: CDR1 MGHRA, CDR2 YSYEKL. The CDR3 sequence is 15 residues long. The CDR3 sequence is CASSRLQGSPYEQYF. The DNA of the CDR3 is TGCGCCAGCAGCCGTCTACAGGGGAGCCCCTACGAGCAGTACTTC.

A remark on this clone: Other DNA sequences from this sample encode an identical CDR3 as well. CDR3 in amino acids: CASSLGITGELFF. In nucleotides, the CDR3 is TGTGCCAGCAGTTTGGGCATAACGGGGGAGCTGTTTTTT. The chain employs TRBV27 and TRBJ2-2; D gene ambiguous. This CDR3 spans 13 amino acids. V was pared by 3 bases and J by 8 bases, with 10 bases between. Germline assignment: CDR1 MNHEY and CDR2 SMNVEV (reference sequence).

This chain connects TRBV6-1 to TRBJ2-1; possibly TRBD2 for D (7 bases). CDR1 and CDR2 (germline): MNHNS, SASEGT. Deletions cut 9 bases from V and 4 bases from J, with 19 bases between. The CDR3 extends over 15 amino acids. For the CDR3, the DNA is TGTGCCAGTTCTCGGACAGCGGGGTTATACAATGAGCAGTTCTTC. Translation gives CASSRTAGLYNEQFF.

About this clone: The identical CDR3 is also encoded by other nucleotide sequences in the sample. CDR3 residues: CASSYSRGDTQYF. CDR3 bases: TGTGCCAGCAGTTACTCCAGGGGAGATACGCAGTATTTT. This sequence joins TRBV6-5 and TRBJ2-3; possible D gene TRBD1, 6 bases. This CDR3 comprises 13 residues. Trimming pared 0 bases from V and 5 bases from J, leaving 6 bases between. Germline V gives CDR1 MNHEY, CDR2 SVGAGI.

This chain joins TRBV7-9 and TRBJ1-3; 7 positions agree with TRBD1. Germline-derived CDR1 and CDR2 are SEHNR and FQNEAQ (reference sequence). The CDR3 spans 14 residues. The J segment lost 9 bases and the V segment lost 4 bases, leaving 9 bases of the junction unmatched. CDR3 region: CASSSRDSLSTIYF. The CDR3 region has the DNA TGTGCCAGCAGCTCTCGGGACAGCCTCTCCACCATATATTTT.

CDR3 region: CASSLIGTGTNEKLFF. In DNA form, the CDR3 reads TGTGCCAGCAGCTTGATAGGGACAGGGACTAATGAAAAACTGTTTTTT. J is TRBJ1-4 and V is TRBV5-6, with 9 bases aligning to TRBD1. The junction had 3 bases not matched to a gene; V was cut back by 1 base and J by 2 bases. Germline values: CDR1 SGHDT, CDR2 YYEEEE. There are 16 residues in the CDR3.

This CDR3 reads CASTEQGVDNSPLHF. The CDR3 DNA is TGCGCCAGCACGGAACAGGGAGTGGATAATTCACCCCTCCACTTT. The rearrangement joins TRBV5-1 to TRBJ1-6; maybe TRBD1 (6 bases). V was clipped by 6 bases and J by 5 bases, with 15 bases between them. Germline loops: CDR1 SGHRS, CDR2 YFSETQ. The CDR3 has 15 amino acids.